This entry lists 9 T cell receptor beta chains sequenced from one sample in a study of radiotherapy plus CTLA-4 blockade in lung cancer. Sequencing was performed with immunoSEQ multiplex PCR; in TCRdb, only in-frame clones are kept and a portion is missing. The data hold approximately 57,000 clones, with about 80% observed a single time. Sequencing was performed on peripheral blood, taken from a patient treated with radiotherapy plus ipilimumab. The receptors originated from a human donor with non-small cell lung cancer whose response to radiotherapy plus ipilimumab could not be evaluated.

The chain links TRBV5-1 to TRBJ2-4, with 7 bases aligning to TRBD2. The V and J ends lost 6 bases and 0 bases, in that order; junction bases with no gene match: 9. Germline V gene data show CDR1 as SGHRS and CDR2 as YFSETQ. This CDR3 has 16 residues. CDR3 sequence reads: CASTYGTGGAKNIQYF. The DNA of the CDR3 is TGCGCCAGCACCTACGGGACGGGAGGAGCCAAAAACATTCAGTACTTC.

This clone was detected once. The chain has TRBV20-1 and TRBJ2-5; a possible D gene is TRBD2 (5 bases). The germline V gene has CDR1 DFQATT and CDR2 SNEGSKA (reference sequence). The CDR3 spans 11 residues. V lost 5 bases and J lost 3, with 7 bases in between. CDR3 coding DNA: TGCAGTGCTTGGGGAGAAGAGACCCAGTACTTC. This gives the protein CSAWGEETQYF.

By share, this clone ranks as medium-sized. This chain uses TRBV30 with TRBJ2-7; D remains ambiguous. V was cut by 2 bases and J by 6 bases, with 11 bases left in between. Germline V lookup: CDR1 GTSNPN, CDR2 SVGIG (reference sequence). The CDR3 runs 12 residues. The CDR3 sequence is CAWSPDNAEQYF. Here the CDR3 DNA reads TGTGCCTGGAGTCCCGACAACGCCGAGCAGTACTTC.

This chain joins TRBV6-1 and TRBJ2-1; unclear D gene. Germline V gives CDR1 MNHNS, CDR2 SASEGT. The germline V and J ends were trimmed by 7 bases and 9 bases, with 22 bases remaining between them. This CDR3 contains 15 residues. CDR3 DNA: TGTGCCAGCACTCGGGTACTCGCCCAACTCGGTGAGCAGTTCTTC. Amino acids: CASTRVLAQLGEQFF.

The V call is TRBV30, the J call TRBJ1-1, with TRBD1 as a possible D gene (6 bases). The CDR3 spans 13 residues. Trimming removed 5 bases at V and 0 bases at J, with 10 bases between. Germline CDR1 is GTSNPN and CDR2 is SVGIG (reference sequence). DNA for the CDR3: TGTGCCTGGGGAACAGGGCTGAACACTGAAGCTTTCTTT. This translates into CAWGTGLNTEAFF.

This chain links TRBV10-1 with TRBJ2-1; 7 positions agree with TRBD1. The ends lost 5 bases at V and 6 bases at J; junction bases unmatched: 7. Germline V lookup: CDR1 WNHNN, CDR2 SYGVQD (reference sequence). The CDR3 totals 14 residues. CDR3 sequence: CASSPGTAINEQFF. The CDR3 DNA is TGCGCCAGCAGTCCCGGGACAGCGATCAATGAGCAGTTCTTC.

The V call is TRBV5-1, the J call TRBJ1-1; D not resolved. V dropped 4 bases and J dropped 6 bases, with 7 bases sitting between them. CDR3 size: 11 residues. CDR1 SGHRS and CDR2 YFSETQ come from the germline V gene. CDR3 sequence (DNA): TGCGCCAGCAGCGAGGGTCCTGAAGCTTTCTTT. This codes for CASSEGPEAFF.

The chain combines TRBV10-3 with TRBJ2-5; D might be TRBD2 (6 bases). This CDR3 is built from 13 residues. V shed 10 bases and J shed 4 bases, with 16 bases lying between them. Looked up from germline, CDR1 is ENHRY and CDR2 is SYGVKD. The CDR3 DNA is TGTGCCACGAGGCGGGGTGTTGGAGAGACCCAGTACTTC. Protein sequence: CATRRGVGETQYF.

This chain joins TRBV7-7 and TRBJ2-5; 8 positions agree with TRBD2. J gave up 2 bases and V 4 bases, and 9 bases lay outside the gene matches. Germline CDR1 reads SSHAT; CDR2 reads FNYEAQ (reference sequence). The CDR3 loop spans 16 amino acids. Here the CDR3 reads CASSSAFTSGQETQYF. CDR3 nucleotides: TGTGCCAGCAGCTCGGCCTTCACTAGCGGACAAGAGACCCAGTACTTC.